The subject of this entry is one TCR beta chain. The ends were cut back, 1 base at V and 7 bases at J, with 19 bases in the middle. Germline CDR1 LNHDA, CDR2 SQIVND (reference sequence). The CDR3 totals 16 residues. Here immunoSEQ multiplex PCR was the method, and the copy in TCRdb shows in-frame clones only, minus some. The top ten hold about 3.4% of the sample, which has 75,000 to 100,000 clones, 92% seen once. The sample belongs to a study of T cell responses to AZD1222 COVID-19 vaccine. The chain has TRBV19 and TRBJ1-2, with D uncertain. This sample comprised peripheral blood, obtained 28 days after the second AZD1222 dose. This clonotype was sampled from an adult who received the AZD1222 COVID-19 vaccine. The CDR3 here is CASSIVTFIERAGYTF. CDR3 nucleotides: TGTGCCAGTAGTATAGTTACCTTCATCGAGAGAGCTGGCTACACCTTC.